These 10 T cell receptor beta chains originate from one sample sequenced in a study of T cell responses to AZD1222 COVID-19 vaccine (dated by TCRdb to the early 2020s). The sample's time point label, in plain terms: about 28 days (+/-7) after the second vaccine dose. Library creation used the immunoSEQ multiplex PCR assay. TCRdb stores this immuneACCESS table with in-frame sequences only. Part of the clones is absent; in the studies checked, under half of the shortfall reflects unresolved V genes, and no reason is known for the rest. The sample includes approximately 150,000 clones, with approximately 90% observed a single time. Of the sample, roughly 1.8% is held by the ten largest clones. This specimen was peripheral blood, taken 28 days after the second AZD1222 dose. These receptors all stem from an adult who received the AZD1222 COVID-19 vaccine.

The chain has TRBV4-1 and TRBJ1-2, with TRBD1 matching 8 bases. The germline V gene encodes CDR1 MGHRA and CDR2 YSYEKL. Germline trimming cut 1 base from V and 5 bases from J; bases unmatched to any gene: 6. The CDR3 runs 15 residues. CDR3 DNA sequence: TGCGCCAGCAGCCAAGCCCCGGGACAGGTATATGGCTACACCTTC. This translates into CASSQAPGQVYGYTF.

V usage is TRBV5-1 and J usage is TRBJ2-5; D might be TRBD1 (5 bases). Deletions cut 6 bases from V and 4 bases from J, with 13 bases between. CDR1 SGHRS and CDR2 YFSETQ come from the germline V gene. There are 13 residues in the CDR3. The CDR3 sequence: CASTLDQGETQYF. In DNA, the CDR3 is TGCGCCAGCACCTTAGACCAGGGAGAGACCCAGTACTTC.

The chain combines TRBV7-2 with TRBJ1-4; D not resolved. Trimming pared 2 bases from V and 2 bases from J, leaving 15 bases between. The CDR3 extends over 17 amino acids. The V gene's germline CDR1 is SGHTA and CDR2 FQGNSA. Here the CDR3 reads CASSLRRTLPTNEKLFF. The CDR3 DNA is TGTGCCAGCAGCTTAAGACGGACCCTCCCGACTAATGAAAAACTGTTTTTT.

The chain's CDR3 is CASSTYSGDEQYF. In nucleotides, the CDR3 is TGTGCCAGCAGCACCTACTCAGGGGACGAGCAGTACTTC. V gene TRBV11-2 combines with J gene TRBJ2-7; possible D gene TRBD1, 6 bases. The germline V and J ends were trimmed by 5 bases and 5 bases, with 13 bases remaining between them. Germline CDR1 SGHAT, CDR2 FQNNGV. CDR3 length: 13 residues.

The chain carries TRBV6-5 and TRBJ1-6; unclear D gene. This CDR3 region has 14 residues. Germline V CDR1 and CDR2: MNHEY, SVGAGI. V lost 6 bases and J 7 bases, leaving 13 bases between the germline ends. This CDR3 reads CASSLGVWNSPLHF. Here the CDR3 DNA reads TGTGCCAGCAGCCTCGGGGTTTGGAATTCACCCCTCCACTTT.

This rearrangement joins TRBV9 to TRBJ1-1, with TRBD1 as a possible D gene (5 bases). Per germline, CDR1 SGDLS and CDR2 YYNGEE. With 4 bases removed from V and 4 bases from J, the gap between germline ends came to 14 bases. This CDR3 contains 14 residues. Written as DNA, the CDR3 is TGTGCCAGCAGCCCCCATGGGGGGGGCACTGAAGCTTTCTTT. Translated: CASSPHGGGTEAFF.

This chain uses TRBV19 with TRBJ2-3; 7 nucleotides agree with TRBD2. CDR1 and CDR2 (germline): LNHDA, SQIVND (reference sequence). V lost 3 bases to trimming and J lost 4 bases; unmatched junction nucleotides: 10. The CDR3 totals 16 residues. CDR3 sequence (DNA): TGTGCCAGTAGTATCTCGGGGGGATTGATCTCAGATACGCAGTATTTT. It encodes CASSISGGLISDTQYF.

This clone was detected only once. The V call is TRBV6-5, the J call TRBJ1-4; D not certain. The CDR3 covers 13 residues. Germline V gene sequence: CDR1 MNHEY, CDR2 SVGAGI. V was cut by 9 bases and J by 4 bases, with 12 bases left in between. The CDR3 DNA follows: TGTGCCAGTTCGTATGAATTTAATGAAAAACTGTTTTTT. It specifies CASSYEFNEKLFF.

The chain uses TRBV30 and TRBJ2-1; no definite D call. The CDR3 is 14 amino acids. The germline gives CDR1 GTSNPN, CDR2 SVGIG (reference sequence). Between the trimmed V and J ends, which lost 7 bases and 9 bases, there was a span of 22 bases. CDR3 loop: CAYIAASTGGEQFF. The CDR3 DNA is TGTGCCTATATAGCCGCCTCGACGGGTGGTGAGCAGTTCTTC.

The genes are TRBV9 and TRBJ2-3; D is undetermined. The V and J ends lost 2 bases and 2 bases respectively, with 12 bases between them. CDR3 length: 15 residues. Germline V gene sequence: CDR1 SGDLS, CDR2 YYNGEE. CDR3 coding DNA: TGTGCCAGCAGCGTCCGACTTCTAGACACAGATACGCAGTATTTT. This encodes CASSVRLLDTDTQYF. Combining the CDR3 with reference TRBV9 and TRBJ2-3 gives the whole variable domain DSGVTQTPKHLITATGQRVTLRCSPRSGDLSVYWYQQSLDQGLQFLIQYYNGEERAKGNILERFSAQQFPDLHSELNLSSLELGDSALYFCASSVRLLDTDTQYFGPGTRLTVL.